This T cell receptor (beta chain) was retrieved from a study of blood T cell repertoires in COVID-19. The overall study: Samples taken during acute and convalescent COVID-19 were collected in the United States, Italy and Spain. In each case, the material was cDNA or gDNA derived from T cells, B-cell-depleted T cells, or PBMCs.

The CDR3 consists of 15 residues. In the authors' workflow: Estimation of nucleated cell counts relied on the amplification of reference gene primers. Clones were sequenced by immunoSEQ multiplex PCR, and TCRdb holds only the in-frame ones, with some missing. That table is the source of V, J and clone size, and D and trimming were worked out from the DNA. Counted here are about 170,000 clones, roughly 70% occurring once; the ten biggest clones make up 3%. This TCR derives from a woman aged 80 or over with acute or convalescent COVID-19. The sequencing sample was made of peripheral blood. The gene calls are TRBV21-1 and TRBJ2-5; TRBD2, the table's D call, was not compared with the DNA. TRBV21-1 is noted as a pseudogene. The CDR3 spells CATSIAGPLTETQYF. As DNA, the CDR3 is TGTGCCACATCCATAGCGGGACCATTAACAGAGACCCAGTACTTC.